A selection of T cell receptor beta chains follows, all from one sample in a study of STAT3 mutations in large granular lymphocyte leukemia. The table came from immunoSEQ multiplex PCR; TCRdb's copy has only in-frame clones and leaves some out. Found here are about 9,300 clones, 70% to 90% of them singletons; the top ten hold 84%. Sequences were obtained from peripheral blood mononuclear cells. These receptor sequences come from a man aged 80 or over with T-cell large granular lymphocyte leukemia. Some clones in this sample may be carry-over from other donors' samples. Each CDR3 is given with its conserved first and last residue. D genes are given only for firm matches. The size entry is marked missing in some rows and otherwise reads once, few, many or a size class.

D	V	J	size	CDR3	DNA
NA	TRBV28	TRBJ1-3	NA	CASSLGVMSGNTIYF	TGTGCCAGCAGCTTAGGGGTTATGTCTGGAAACACCATATATTTT
NA	TRBV6-5	TRBJ2-7	NA	CASSYTPGLDYEQYF	TGTGCCAGCAGTTACACCCCCGGGTTGGATTACGAGCAGTACTTC
NA	TRBV7-9	TRBJ2-7	NA	CASSLAPLLGVGDEQYF	TGTGCCAGCAGCTTAGCCCCTTTGCTGGGGGTCGGGGACGAGCAGTACTTC
TRBD1	TRBV5-8	TRBJ2-7	NA	CASSLRDRVIYEQYF	TGTGCCAGCAGCCTCCGGGACAGAGTTATCTACGAGCAGTACTTC
NA	TRBV28	TRBJ2-3	NA	CASTRRVGSTDTQYF	TGTGCCAGCACCCGACGGGTGGGTAGCACAGATACGCAGTATTTT
NA	TRBV5-6	TRBJ1-4	NA	CASSLKGPGEKLFF	TGTGCCAGCAGCTTGAAGGGGCCGGGTGAAAAACTGTTTTTT
NA	TRBV29-1	TRBJ1-1	NA	CSVEVASGNTEAFF	TGCAGCGTTGAAGTGGCTTCAGGGAACACTGAAGCTTTCTTT
NA	TRBV25-1	TRBJ1-2	NA	CASSESAITNYGYTF	TGTGCCAGCAGTGAATCCGCCATCACTAACTATGGCTACACCTTC
NA	TRBV18	TRBJ2-2	once	CASSSSEGTGELFF	TGTGCCAGCTCATCCTCGGAGGGCACCGGGGAGCTGTTTTTT
NA	TRBV7-9	TRBJ1-5	NA	CASSLMAQPQHF	TGTGCCAGCAGCTTAATGGCTCAGCCCCAGCATTTT
NA	TRBV13	TRBJ2-7	NA	CASSLTGPYEQYF	TGTGCCAGCAGCTTGACGGGACCCTACGAGCAGTACTTC
TRBD2	TRBV13	TRBJ2-3	NA	CASRLQTSGGYTQYF	TGTGCCAGCAGGCTCCAGACTAGCGGGGGATACACGCAGTATTTT
TRBD2	TRBV7-9	TRBJ2-7	NA	CASSATGTKTYEQYF	TGTGCCAGCAGCGCAACCGGGACTAAAACCTACGAGCAGTACTTC
NA	TRBV7-2	TRBJ2-7	NA	CASSLEGGGLYEQYF	TGTGCCAGCAGCTTAGAAGGTGGGGGATTGTACGAGCAGTACTTC
TRBD1	TRBV5-4	TRBJ1-6	NA	CASSLQGDNSPLHF	TGTGCCAGCAGCTTACAGGGGGATAATTCACCCCTCCACTTT
NA	TRBV7-8	TRBJ1-5	NA	CASSFETWGSNQPQHF	TGTGCCAGCAGCTTCGAGACTTGGGGTAGCAATCAGCCCCAGCATTTT
NA	TRBV5-1	TRBJ1-2	NA	CASSWGGPGYTF	TGCGCCAGCAGCTGGGGGGGGCCTGGCTACACCTTC
TRBD1	TRBV7-3	TRBJ1-6	NA	CASSSRGQDSPLHF	TGTGCCAGCAGCTCCAGGGGGCAAGATTCACCCCTCCACTTT
NA	TRBV19	TRBJ1-5	NA	CASSIKGVDQPQHF	TGTGCCAGTAGTATTAAGGGAGTGGATCAGCCCCAGCATTTT
NA	TRBV5-1	TRBJ2-3	NA	CASSSGLEPPADTQYF	TGCGCCAGCAGCTCCGGCCTGGAGCCGCCGGCAGATACGCAGTATTTT
TRBD1	TRBV7-9	TRBJ1-5	NA	CASGTGNQPQHF	TGTGCCTCTGGGACAGGCAATCAGCCCCAGCATTTT
NA	TRBV6-5	TRBJ1-3	NA	CASRPRRAGNTIYF	TGTGCCAGCAGACCTCGGCGTGCTGGAAACACCATATATTTT
NA	TRBV18	TRBJ2-5	NA	CASSPQGPRETQYF	TGTGCCAGCTCACCACAGGGCCCCCGGGAGACCCAGTACTTC
TRBD1	TRBV25-1	TRBJ2-2	NA	CASSESGGWELFF	TGTGCCAGCAGTGAATCAGGGGGCTGGGAGCTGTTTTTT
NA	TRBV30	TRBJ1-2	NA	CAWSPGDHYGYTF	TGTGCCTGGAGTCCAGGGGACCACTATGGCTACACCTTC
TRBD1	TRBV5-4	TRBJ2-3	NA	CASSPGTGGGVDTQYF	TGTGCCAGCAGCCCCGGGACAGGGGGCGGGGTAGATACGCAGTATTTT
NA	TRBV5-1	TRBJ1-1	NA	CASSLRGQYTEAFF	TGCGCCAGCAGCTTGAGAGGACAGTACACTGAAGCTTTCTTT
TRBD1	TRBV30	TRBJ2-1	NA	CAWSVGRGRNEQFF	TGTGCCTGGAGTGTCGGCAGGGGGCGGAATGAGCAGTTCTTC
NA	TRBV6-5	TRBJ2-5	once	CASSLQGGLQETQYF	TGTGCCAGCAGCCTACAGGGGGGGCTCCAAGAGACCCAGTACTTC
TRBD2	TRBV5-6	TRBJ2-3	NA	CASSLYRGDFRADTQYF	TGTGCCAGCAGCTTGTACCGGGGGGATTTTCGCGCAGATACGCAGTATTTT
NA	TRBV27	TRBJ1-5	NA	CASTPLGGADQPQHF	TGTGCCAGCACCCCTCTGGGGGGCGCCGATCAGCCCCAGCATTTT
NA	TRBV7-9	TRBJ1-1	NA	CASSFPGLNTEAFF	TGTGCCAGCAGCTTCCCGGGCCTGAACACTGAAGCTTTCTTT
NA	TRBV28	TRBJ2-7	NA	CASRDTGTFPLF	TGTGCCAGCAGAGACACCGGGACCTTCCCTCTCTTC
TRBD2	TRBV5-1	TRBJ2-7	NA	CASSLGGGGRETYEQYF	TGCGCCAGCAGCTTGGGAGGCGGGGGGAGGGAAACCTACGAGCAGTACTTC
NA	TRBV19	TRBJ2-7	NA	CASSWAYEQYF	TGTGCCAGTTCCTGGGCGTACGAGCAGTACTTC
NA	TRBV7-6	TRBJ2-7	NA	CASSLNQLSSYEQYF	TGTGCCAGCAGCTTAAACCAGCTAAGCTCCTACGAGCAGTACTTC
NA	TRBV11-1	TRBJ2-3	NA	CASSFRNTQYF	TGTGCCAGCAGCTTTCGAAATACGCAGTATTTT
NA	TRBV7-4	TRBJ1-1	NA	CASSRALGAFF	TGTGCCAGCAGCCGCGCGTTGGGAGCTTTCTTT
TRBD1	TRBV29-1	TRBJ2-7	NA	CSVEVGQGVYEQYF	TGCAGCGTTGAAGTTGGACAGGGGGTCTACGAGCAGTACTTC
TRBD2	TRBV2	TRBJ2-3	NA	CASRFERGITDTQYF	TGTGCCAGCAGGTTCGAGCGGGGGATCACAGATACGCAGTATTTT
TRBD1	TRBV6-5	TRBJ2-7	NA	CASSYWGRGREQYF	TGTGCCAGCAGTTATTGGGGCAGGGGGCGTGAGCAGTACTTC
TRBD1	TRBV18	TRBJ1-1	NA	CASSWDRSNTEAFF	TGTGCCAGCTCATGGGACAGGTCTAACACTGAAGCTTTCTTT
TRBD2	TRBV5-1	TRBJ2-3	once	CASTTSGATDTQYF	TGCGCCAGCACAACTAGCGGGGCAACAGATACGCAGTATTTT
NA	TRBV7-8	TRBJ1-4	NA	CASSLRAGQDEKLFF	TGTGCCAGCAGCTTAAGGGCAGGGCAAGATGAAAAACTGTTTTTT
NA	TRBV5-4	TRBJ2-1	NA	CASNPEWGVNEQFF	TGTGCCAGCAACCCAGAGTGGGGCGTCAATGAGCAGTTCTTC
NA	TRBV4-3	TRBJ1-6	NA	CASSLLGPHSRSYNSPLHF	TGCGCCAGCAGCCTACTGGGACCCCACTCTCGGTCCTATAATTCACCCCTCCACTTT